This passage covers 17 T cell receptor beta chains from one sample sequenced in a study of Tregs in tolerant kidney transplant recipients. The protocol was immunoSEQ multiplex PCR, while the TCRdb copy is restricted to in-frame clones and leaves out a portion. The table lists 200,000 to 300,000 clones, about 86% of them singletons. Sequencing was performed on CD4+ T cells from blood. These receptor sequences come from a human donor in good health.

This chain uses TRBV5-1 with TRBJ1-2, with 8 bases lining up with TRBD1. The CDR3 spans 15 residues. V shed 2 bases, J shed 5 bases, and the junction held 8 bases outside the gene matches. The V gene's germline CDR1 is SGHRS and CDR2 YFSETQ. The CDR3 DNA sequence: TGCGCCAGCAGCTTTGGACAGGGAACGGGGTATGGCTACACCTTC. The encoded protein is CASSFGQGTGYGYTF.

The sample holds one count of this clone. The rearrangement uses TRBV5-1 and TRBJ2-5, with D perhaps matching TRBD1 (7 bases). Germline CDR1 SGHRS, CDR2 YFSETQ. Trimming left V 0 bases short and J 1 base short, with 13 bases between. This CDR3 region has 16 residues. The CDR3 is CASSLDGGGVQETQYF. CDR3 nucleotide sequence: TGCGCCAGCAGCTTGGACGGAGGGGGCGTCCAAGAGACCCAGTACTTC.

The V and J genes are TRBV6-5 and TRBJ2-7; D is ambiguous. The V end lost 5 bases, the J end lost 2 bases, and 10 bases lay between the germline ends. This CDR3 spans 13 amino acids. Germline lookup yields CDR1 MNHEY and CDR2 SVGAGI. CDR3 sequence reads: CASSRQVTYEQYF. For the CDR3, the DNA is TGTGCCAGCAGTCGCCAGGTTACCTACGAGCAGTACTTC.

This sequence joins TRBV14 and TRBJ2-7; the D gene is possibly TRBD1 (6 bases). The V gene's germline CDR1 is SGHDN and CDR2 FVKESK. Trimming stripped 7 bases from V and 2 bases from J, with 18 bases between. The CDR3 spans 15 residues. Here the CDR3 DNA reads TGTGCCAGCACTCTTAACCTCAGGGGCACCTACGAGCAGTACTTC. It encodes CASTLNLRGTYEQYF.

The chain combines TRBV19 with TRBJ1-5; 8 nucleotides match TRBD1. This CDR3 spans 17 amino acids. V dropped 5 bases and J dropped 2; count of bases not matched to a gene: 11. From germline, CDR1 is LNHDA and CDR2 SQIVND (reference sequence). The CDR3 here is CASSFFQQGGGNQPQHF. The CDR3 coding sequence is TGTGCCAGTAGTTTCTTCCAACAGGGGGGCGGCAATCAGCCCCAGCATTTT. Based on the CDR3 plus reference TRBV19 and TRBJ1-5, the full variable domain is DGGITQSPKYLFRKEGQNVTLSCEQNLNHDAMYWYRQDPGQGLRLIYYSQIVNDFQKGDIAEGYSVSREKKESFPLTVTSAQKNPTAFYLCASSFFQQGGGNQPQHFGDGTRLSIL.

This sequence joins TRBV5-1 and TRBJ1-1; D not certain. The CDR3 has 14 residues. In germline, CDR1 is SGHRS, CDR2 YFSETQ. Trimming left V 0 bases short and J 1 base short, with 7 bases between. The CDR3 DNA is TGCGCCAGCAGCTTGGAAGGATCGAACACTGAAGCTTTCTTT. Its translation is CASSLEGSNTEAFF.

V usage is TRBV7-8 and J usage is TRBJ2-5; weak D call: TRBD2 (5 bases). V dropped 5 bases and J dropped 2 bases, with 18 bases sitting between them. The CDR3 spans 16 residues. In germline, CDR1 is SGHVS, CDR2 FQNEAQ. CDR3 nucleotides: TGTGCCAGCAGCCCTTGGCAAGGACTGGATCAAGAGACCCAGTACTTC. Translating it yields CASSPWQGLDQETQYF.

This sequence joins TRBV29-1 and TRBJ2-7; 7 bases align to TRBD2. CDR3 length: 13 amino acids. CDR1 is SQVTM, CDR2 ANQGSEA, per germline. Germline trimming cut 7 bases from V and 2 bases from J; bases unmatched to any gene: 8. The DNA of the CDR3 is TGCAGCGCATGGGGGGGACCCACCTACGAGCAGTACTTC. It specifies CSAWGGPTYEQYF.

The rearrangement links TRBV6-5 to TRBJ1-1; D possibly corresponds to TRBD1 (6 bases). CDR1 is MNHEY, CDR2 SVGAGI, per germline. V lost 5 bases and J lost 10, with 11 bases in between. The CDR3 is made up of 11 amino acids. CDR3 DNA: TGTGCCAGCAGTGACGGGGGGCCAGCTTTCTTT. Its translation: CASSDGGPAFF.

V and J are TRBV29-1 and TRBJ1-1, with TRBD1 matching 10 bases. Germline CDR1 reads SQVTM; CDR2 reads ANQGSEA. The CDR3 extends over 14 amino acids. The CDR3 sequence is CTALGGQGFTEAFF. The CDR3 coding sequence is TGCACCGCTTTAGGGGGACAGGGGTTTACTGAAGCTTTCTTT.

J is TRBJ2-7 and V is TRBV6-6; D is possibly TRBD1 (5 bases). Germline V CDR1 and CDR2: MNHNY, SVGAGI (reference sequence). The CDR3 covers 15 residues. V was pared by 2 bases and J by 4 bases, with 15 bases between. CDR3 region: CASSYNRRGSYEQYF. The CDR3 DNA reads TGTGCCAGCAGTTACAACAGGCGTGGGTCGTACGAGCAGTACTTC.

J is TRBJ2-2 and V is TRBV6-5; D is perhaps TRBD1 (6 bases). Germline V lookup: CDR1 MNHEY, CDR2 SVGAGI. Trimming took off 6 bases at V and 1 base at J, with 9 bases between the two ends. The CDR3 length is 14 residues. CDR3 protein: CASRRDMNTGELFF. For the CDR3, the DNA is TGTGCCAGCAGAAGGGACATGAACACCGGGGAGCTGTTTTTT.

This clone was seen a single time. CDR3 in amino acids: CASSPRRYEQYF. The CDR3 DNA sequence: TGTGCCAGCAGCCCCAGGAGATACGAGCAGTACTTC. This chain joins TRBV7-8 and TRBJ2-7; D gene ambiguous. V lost 5 bases and J lost 4, with 9 bases in between. This CDR3 contains 12 residues. Germline CDR1 SGHVS, CDR2 FQNEAQ.

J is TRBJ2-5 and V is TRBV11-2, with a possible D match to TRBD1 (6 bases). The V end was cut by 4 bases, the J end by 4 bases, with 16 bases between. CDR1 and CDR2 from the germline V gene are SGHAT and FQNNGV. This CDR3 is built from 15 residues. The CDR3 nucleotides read TGTGCCAGCAGCTGGGGGCCAGCCTCCAGAGAGACCCAGTACTTC. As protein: CASSWGPASRETQYF.

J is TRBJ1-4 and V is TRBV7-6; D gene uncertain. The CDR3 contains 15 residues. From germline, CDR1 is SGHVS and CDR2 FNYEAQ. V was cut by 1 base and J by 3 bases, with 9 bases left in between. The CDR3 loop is CASSLGPAANEKLFF. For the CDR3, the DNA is TGTGCCAGCAGCTTAGGCCCAGCAGCTAATGAAAAACTGTTTTTT.

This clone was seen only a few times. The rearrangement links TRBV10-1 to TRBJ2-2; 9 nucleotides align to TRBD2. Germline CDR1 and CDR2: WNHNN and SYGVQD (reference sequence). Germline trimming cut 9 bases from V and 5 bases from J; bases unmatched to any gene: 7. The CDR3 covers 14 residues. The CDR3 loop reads CARGAGGKTGELFF. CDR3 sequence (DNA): TGCGCCAGAGGAGCGGGAGGAAAAACCGGGGAGCTGTTTTTT.

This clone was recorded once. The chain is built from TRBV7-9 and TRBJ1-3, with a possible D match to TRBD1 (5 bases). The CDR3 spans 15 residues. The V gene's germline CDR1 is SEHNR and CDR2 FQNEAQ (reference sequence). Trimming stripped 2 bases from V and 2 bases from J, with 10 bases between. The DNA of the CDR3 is TGTGCCAGCAGCTTATTTCAGGGAACTGGAAACACCATATATTTT. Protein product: CASSLFQGTGNTIYF. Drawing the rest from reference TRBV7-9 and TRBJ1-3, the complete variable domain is DTGVSQNPRHKITKRGQNVTFRCDPISEHNRLYWYRQTLGQGPEFLTYFQNEAQLEKSRLLSDRFSAERPKGSFSTLEIQRTEQGDSAMYLCASSLFQGTGNTIYFGEGSWLTVV.